The source of this T cell receptor (beta chain) is a study of post-analysis software for immune sequencing data. Study overall: Relapsing-remitting, secondary progressive and progressive-relapsing forms of multiple sclerosis all featured among disease courses.

cDNA libraries for TCR beta contained unique molecular identifiers. The T cell input of about 0.85 to 10 million gave roughly 0.5 million cDNA molecules. TCRdb fed the PCR reads into MiXCR, producing one record per CDR3 protein. Of about 820,000 distinct CDR3 sequences listed, around 53% are singletons. As to this clonotype: What it recognizes is unknown.

Germline V CDR1 and CDR2: MNHEY, SVGAGI. This CDR3 has 14 amino acids. The ends were cut back, 2 bases at V and 5 bases at J, with 12 bases in the middle. Study-wide results and limits: The authors found that F measure strongly co-clustered same-batch samples. Patients carried roughly 5 TRBV segments more frequently than controls did, and TRBV5-6, TRBV5-1 and TRBV20-1 were among them. Multiple sclerosis patients showed significantly lower normalized Chao1 diversity than controls did.

The receptor was isolated from a girl aged 5 to 17 with multiple sclerosis. Specimen: blood. The chain is built from TRBV6-5 and TRBJ2-5, with D possibly matching TRBD2 (6 bases). CDR3 nucleotide sequence: TGTGCCAGCAGTTACGGGGCGGGGTTCGAGACCCAGTACTTC. It translates to CASSYGAGFETQYF.